This TCR beta chain derives from a study of technical replicates of blood from a handful of donors. The method was immunoSEQ multiplex PCR; TCRdb's version includes in-frame clones alone and lacks a portion of them. Found here are 72,000 or so clones, over 80% of them singletons; the top ten hold under 0.55%. Trimming pared 5 bases from V and 1 base from J, leaving 19 bases between. The CDR3 covers 16 residues. Germline V gives CDR1 SGHRS, CDR2 YFSETQ. The gene calls are TRBV5-1 and TRBJ2-7; the D gene is possibly TRBD2 (5 bases). The sequence was obtained from a human donor in good health. Sequencing input: T cells isolated from PBMCs. The CDR3 sequence is CASSPDSLAISYEQYF. The CDR3 DNA reads as TGCGCCAGCAGTCCCGACTCCCTAGCTATATCCTACGAGCAGTACTTC.